This T cell receptor (beta chain) was sequenced during a study of T cell responses to AZD1222 COVID-19 vaccine. A remark on this clone: Its antigen is not known.

Study-wide results and limits: The study found vaccine-associated CD4 TCRs spanning spike, dominant at 160-218 and 743-854. In all cases, repertoires were sampled only after the peak T cell response. Baseline serology detected seropositivity in only six AZD1222 recipients. Clonal diversity was possibly underestimated, and the donors were mostly white British, with more females.

CDR1 and CDR2 from the germline V gene are MNHEY and SMNVEV (reference sequence). Trimming took 5 bases from V and 9 from J; bases not matched to a gene: 5. The CDR3 sequence is 12 residues long. Profiling relied on immunoSEQ multiplex PCR, and the TCRdb table lists in-frame clones only, not all of them. The data contain around 100,000 clones, approximately 90% of them singletons. Sequencing used peripheral blood, obtained on day 0 of AZD1222 vaccination. The V and J genes are TRBV27 and TRBJ2-3, with 7 bases fitting TRBD2. The clonotype was recovered from an adult in good health. Written as DNA, the CDR3 is TGTGCCAGCAGTGGGGGGGTGAAGACGCAGTATTTT. It is translated as CASSGGVKTQYF.